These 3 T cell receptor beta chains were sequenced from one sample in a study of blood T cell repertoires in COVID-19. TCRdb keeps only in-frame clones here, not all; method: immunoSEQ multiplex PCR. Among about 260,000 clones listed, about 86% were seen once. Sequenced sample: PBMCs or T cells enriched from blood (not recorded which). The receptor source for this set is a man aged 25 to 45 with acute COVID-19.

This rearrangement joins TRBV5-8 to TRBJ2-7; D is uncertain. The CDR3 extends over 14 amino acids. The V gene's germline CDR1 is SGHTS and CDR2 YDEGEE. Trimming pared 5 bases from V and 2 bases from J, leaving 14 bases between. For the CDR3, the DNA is TGTGCCAGCAGTTACGTAGCCACTACCTACGAGCAGTACGTC. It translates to CASSYVATTYEQYV.

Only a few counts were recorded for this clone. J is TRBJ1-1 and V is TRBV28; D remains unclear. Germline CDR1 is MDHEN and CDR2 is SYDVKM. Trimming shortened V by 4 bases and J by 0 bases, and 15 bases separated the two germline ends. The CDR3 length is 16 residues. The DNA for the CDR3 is TGTGCCAGCAGTTGTATTCTCTGCCGGTTGAACACTGAAGCTTTCTTT. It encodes CASSCILCRLNTEAFF.

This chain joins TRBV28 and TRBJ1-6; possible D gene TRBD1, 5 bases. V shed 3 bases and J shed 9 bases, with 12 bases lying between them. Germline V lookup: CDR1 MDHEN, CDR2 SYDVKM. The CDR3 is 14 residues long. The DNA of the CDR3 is TGTGCCAGCAGTTTGCAGGGTCGGAGTTCACCCCTCCACTTT. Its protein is CASSLQGRSSPLHF.